The 30 T cell receptor beta chains reported below all come from one sample, sequenced in a study of T cell responses to AZD1222 COVID-19 vaccine. Clones were read by immunoSEQ multiplex PCR, and TCRdb kept only the in-frame ones, dropping some. The data show 110,000 or so clones, roughly 91% seen once. This specimen consisted of peripheral blood, obtained 28 days after the second AZD1222 dose. These receptors all stem from an adult who received the AZD1222 COVID-19 vaccine.

This chain uses TRBV29-1 with TRBJ2-3; 9 bases line up with TRBD1. The CDR3 sequence is 14 residues long. CDR1 and CDR2 from the germline V gene are SQVTM and ANQGSEA. The J segment lost 3 bases and the V segment lost 3 bases, leaving 4 bases of the junction unmatched. The CDR3 sequence: CSVEKQGATDTQYF. The CDR3, as DNA: TGCAGCGTTGAGAAACAGGGGGCGACAGATACGCAGTATTTT.

J is TRBJ2-7 and V is TRBV6-1; 8 bases align to TRBD2. Germline CDR1 is MNHNS and CDR2 is SASEGT. Unmatched junction bases numbered 5, after V lost 2 bases and J lost 5 bases. The length of the CDR3 is 14 residues. The CDR3 spells CASSERGGIDEQYF. In DNA form, the CDR3 reads TGTGCCAGCAGTGAACGGGGGGGGATCGACGAGCAGTACTTC.

This clone was counted a single time. The chain couples TRBV13 to TRBJ1-4; 9 bases fit TRBD1. The V segment lost 5 bases and the J segment 3 bases; nucleotides outside the gene matches: 7. Per the germline V gene, CDR1 is PRHDT and CDR2 is FYEKMQ (reference sequence). The CDR3 is 16 amino acids. CDR3 nucleotide sequence: TGTGCCAGCAGCACCCGACAGGGGGTAGCTAATGAAAAACTGTTTTTT. Protein sequence: CASSTRQGVANEKLFF.

The rearrangement uses TRBV6-5 and TRBJ2-7; TRBD1 might be the D (6 bases). The CDR3 runs to 16 residues. V was shortened by 2 bases and J by 6 bases, with 20 bases between the two germline ends. Germline V lookup: CDR1 MNHEY, CDR2 SVGAGI. CDR3 amino acids: CASSYGRTARGSEQYF. CDR3 in DNA: TGTGCCAGCAGTTACGGGCGGACAGCGCGTGGCTCCGAGCAGTACTTC.

The chain is built from TRBV6-2 or TRBV6-3 and TRBJ2-1, with D maybe TRBD2 (6 bases). The V end was cut by 0 bases, the J end by 3 bases, with 9 bases between. Germline V CDR1 and CDR2: MNHEY, SVGEGT. This CDR3 contains 15 residues. CDR3 DNA: TGTGCCAGCAGTTACTCAGCGGGCAACTACAATGAGCAGTTCTTC. This encodes CASSYSAGNYNEQFF.

V and J are TRBV28 and TRBJ2-2; a possible D gene is TRBD2 (5 bases). V was pared by 0 bases and J by 3 bases, with 20 bases between. CDR1 is MDHEN, CDR2 SYDVKM, per germline. CDR3 length: 19 residues. This CDR3 is CASSLWPSHRGKDTGELFF. The DNA of the CDR3 is TGTGCCAGCAGTTTATGGCCCTCTCATAGAGGGAAGGACACCGGGGAGCTGTTTTTT.

The chain recombines TRBV4-3 with TRBJ2-7; no reliable D call. The CDR3 is 14 amino acids. V shed 0 bases and J shed 2 bases, with 8 bases lying between them. CDR1 is LGHNA and CDR2 is YSLEER in the germline V gene. The CDR3 DNA reads as TGCGCCAGCAGCCAAGAAGCAGGAACCTACGAGCAGTACTTC. This translates into CASSQEAGTYEQYF.

This clone was observed a single time. CDR3 bases: TGTGCCAGCAGCTTAGACAGCGTAAGGTATTCACCCCTCCACTTT. Its translation: CASSLDSVRYSPLHF. V and J are TRBV7-2 and TRBJ1-6, with D unclear. Germline lookup yields CDR1 SGHTA and CDR2 FQGNSA. The CDR3 contains 15 residues. Trimming stripped 1 base from V and 8 bases from J, with 12 bases between.

This chain uses TRBV12-3 or TRBV12-4 with TRBJ1-2; 7 positions agree with TRBD1. V gave up 4 bases and J gave up 7 bases; unmatched junction bases: 6. The CDR3 runs to 13 residues. CDR3 amino acids: CASSYRQGRGYTF. The DNA for the CDR3 is TGTGCCAGCAGTTACAGACAGGGTCGTGGCTACACCTTC.

The genes are TRBV19 and TRBJ2-7, with 11 bases aligning to TRBD1. Trimming cost V 6 bases and J 4 bases; bases outside gene matches: 8. Germline V gene lookup returns CDR1 LNHDA and CDR2 SQIVND (reference sequence). The CDR3 is 15 amino acids. CDR3 region: CASRSAGTGGYEQYF. The CDR3 nucleotides read TGTGCCAGTAGATCCGCCGGGACAGGGGGGTACGAGCAGTACTTC.

This clone is a singleton in its sample. The chain couples TRBV7-2 to TRBJ2-7; TRBD1 agrees at 7 bases. Unmatched junction bases numbered 11, after V lost 5 bases and J lost 4 bases. Germline assignment: CDR1 SGHTA and CDR2 FQGNSA. The CDR3 consists of 15 residues. The CDR3 coding sequence is TGTGCCAGCAGCCCCGGGACAGCTCAAACTTACGAGCAGTACTTC. Residues: CASSPGTAQTYEQYF.

The chain recombines TRBV2 with TRBJ1-2; D gene ambiguous. CDR3 size: 12 residues. Germline lookup yields CDR1 SNHLY and CDR2 FYNNEI. V lost 3 bases and J lost 2, with 4 bases in between. CDR3 coding DNA: TGTGCCAGCAGTGACAGGAACTATGGCTACACCTTC. Protein product: CASSDRNYGYTF.

The chain has TRBV7-9 and TRBJ2-5, with D perhaps matching TRBD2 (5 bases). Looked up from germline, CDR1 is SEHNR and CDR2 is FQNEAQ (reference sequence). The CDR3 loop spans 13 amino acids. V lost 4 bases, J lost 1 base, and 7 bases lay in between. CDR3 DNA: TGTGCCAGCAGCTCAGGACTCCAAGAGACCCAGTACTTC. Encoded protein: CASSSGLQETQYF.

The chain is built from TRBV9 and TRBJ2-7; tentatively, D is TRBD2 (6 bases). Trimming cost V 5 bases and J 3 bases, with 18 bases left between them. This CDR3 region has 15 residues. Germline CDR1 reads SGDLS; CDR2 reads YYNGEE. The DNA of the CDR3 is TGTGCCAGCAGTCTAACGGGGGTGGCTTTCTACGAGCAGTACTTC. It yields the protein CASSLTGVAFYEQYF.

The chain links TRBV5-4 to TRBJ2-1, with TRBD2 matching 11 bases. V trimming: 2 bases; J trimming: 10 bases; junction bases outside the gene matches: 11. Germline V gene data show CDR1 as SGHNT and CDR2 as YYREEE (reference sequence). There are 16 residues in the CDR3. The CDR3, as DNA: TGTGCCAGCAGCTTTAAGCAAACTAGCGGGGGTTCAGAGCAGTTCTTC. Protein sequence: CASSFKQTSGGSEQFF. Full variable domain (rest looked up from reference TRBV5-4 and TRBJ2-1): ETGVTQSPTHLIKTRGQQVTLRCSSQSGHNTVSWYQQALGQGPQFIFQYYREEENGRGNFPPRFSGLQFPNYSSELNVNALELDDSALYLCASSFKQTSGGSEQFFGPGTRLTVL.

The chain carries TRBV4-1 and TRBJ2-6, with TRBD2 as a possible D gene (6 bases). V was shortened by 5 bases and J by 0 bases, with 17 bases between the two germline ends. The germline gives CDR1 MGHRA, CDR2 YSYEKL. CDR3 length: 18 amino acids. The CDR3 DNA sequence: TGCGCCAGCAGCGGGCGTAGCGGCCTGGCCTCTGGGGCCAACGTCCTGACTTTC. This codes for CASSGRSGLASGANVLTF.

The chain joins TRBV7-2 to TRBJ2-5; 8 bases line up with TRBD2. The germline gives CDR1 SGHTA, CDR2 FQGNSA. The trim removed 1 base at V and 1 base at J, leaving 8 bases unmatched. CDR3 size: 17 residues. The CDR3 loop reads CASSLGRTSGVQETQYF. CDR3 DNA sequence: TGTGCCAGCAGCTTAGGTCGCACTAGCGGAGTCCAAGAGACCCAGTACTTC.

This clone turned up a few times. V gene TRBV11-3 combines with J gene TRBJ2-3, with 9 bases lining up with TRBD2. J lost 3 bases, V lost 5 bases, and 9 bases had no gene match. The CDR3 spans 16 residues. The germline V gene has CDR1 SGHNT and CDR2 YENEEA. The chain's CDR3 is CASSQLAGEGTDTQYF. DNA of the CDR3: TGTGCCAGCAGCCAATTAGCGGGGGAGGGTACAGATACGCAGTATTTT.

This chain uses TRBV10-2 with TRBJ1-1; D is undetermined. The CDR3 loop spans 13 amino acids. The germline V gene has CDR1 WSHSY and CDR2 SAAADI. Trimming left V 3 bases short and J 1 base short, with 6 bases between. The CDR3 loop reads CASSEQANTEAFF. DNA of the CDR3: TGCGCCAGCAGTGAACAAGCGAACACTGAAGCTTTCTTT.

V and J are TRBV6-5 and TRBJ1-5, with 9 bases matching TRBD1. CDR3 length equals 15 residues. Germline CDR1 MNHEY, CDR2 SVGAGI. Losses at the gene ends were 6 bases for V and 0 bases for J; bases not matched to a gene: 3. CDR3 protein: CASRRQGGSNQPQHF. The CDR3 nucleotides read TGTGCCAGCAGAAGACAGGGGGGTAGCAATCAGCCCCAGCATTTT.

The V gene is TRBV27, the J gene TRBJ1-6; the D is unclear. The CDR3 is 14 amino acids. V was pared by 3 bases and J by 5 bases, with 8 bases between. Germline values: CDR1 MNHEY, CDR2 SMNVEV (reference sequence). The CDR3 loop is CASSFGQDNSPLHF. The CDR3 DNA sequence: TGTGCCAGCAGTTTTGGGCAGGATAATTCACCCCTCCACTTT.

The chain uses TRBV27 and TRBJ2-7, with 12 bases that match TRBD2. The V segment lost 6 bases and the J segment 4 bases; nucleotides outside the gene matches: 4. The CDR3 consists of 14 residues. CDR1 MNHEY and CDR2 SMNVEV come from the germline V gene (reference sequence). The CDR3 protein is CASRLAGGNYEQYF. The CDR3 nucleotides are TGTGCCAGCAGACTAGCGGGAGGAAATTACGAGCAGTACTTC.

The chain carries TRBV27 and TRBJ2-7; 7 nucleotides match TRBD1. CDR1 is MNHEY, CDR2 SMNVEV, per germline (reference sequence). The CDR3 sequence is 13 residues long. V gave up 8 bases and J gave up 3 bases; unmatched junction bases: 7. The CDR3 DNA sequence: TGTGCCAGCCAGAAGGGGGCACTCTACGAGCAGTACTTC. As protein: CASQKGALYEQYF.

The gene calls are TRBV7-9 and TRBJ1-2; D is undetermined. This CDR3 is 12 amino acids long. V was cut by 5 bases and J by 2 bases, with 6 bases left in between. Germline V gene lookup returns CDR1 SEHNR and CDR2 FQNEAQ (reference sequence). CDR3 loop: CASSPLNYGYTF. DNA for the CDR3: TGTGCCAGCAGCCCACTAAACTATGGCTACACCTTC.

This clone was observed once. This chain joins TRBV11-2 and TRBJ2-5; 13 bases fit TRBD2. Trimming at V came to 6 bases and at J to 3 bases, leaving 7 bases not matched to a gene. The CDR3 is 16 amino acids. Germline V lookup: CDR1 SGHAT, CDR2 FQNNGV. The CDR3 coding sequence is TGTGCCAGCAGGCCAAGGACTAGCGGGGGAGAAGAGACCCAGTACTTC. Translated, it gives CASRPRTSGGEETQYF.

CDR3 coding DNA: TGTGCCAGAAGCTTGACGATTGGGGGGTCGGGCAATCAGCCCCAGCATTTT. It encodes CARSLTIGGSGNQPQHF. The chain joins TRBV5-3 to TRBJ1-5, with a possible D match to TRBD1 (5 bases). TRBV5-3 counts as an open reading frame of uncertain function. This CDR3 is 17 amino acids long. Trimming cost V 1 base and J 2 bases, with 16 bases left between them.

This clone was counted once. This chain connects TRBV7-2 to TRBJ1-5; no firm D call. Germline V gene data show CDR1 as SGHTA and CDR2 as FQGNSA. The CDR3 runs 15 residues. V was shortened by 1 base and J by 0 bases, with 7 bases between the two germline ends. The CDR3 coding sequence is TGTGCCAGCAGCTTAGAGAGGCTTAGCAATCAGCCCCAGCATTTT. It translates to CASSLERLSNQPQHF.

V is TRBV19 and J is TRBJ2-7; TRBD2 agrees at 10 bases. V shed 4 bases, J shed 4 bases, and the junction held 1 base outside the gene matches. The CDR3 is 13 amino acids. Germline V gene lookup returns CDR1 LNHDA and CDR2 SQIVND (reference sequence). This chain's CDR3 is CASSNSGRYEQYF. In nucleotides, the CDR3 is TGTGCCAGTAGTAATAGCGGGAGGTACGAGCAGTACTTC.

The chain joins TRBV4-2 to TRBJ2-1; possibly TRBD2 for D (6 bases). V lost 0 bases to trimming and J lost 0 bases, with 9 bases between them. This CDR3 comprises 16 residues. Germline CDR1 is LGHNA and CDR2 is YNFKEQ. In DNA form, the CDR3 reads TGTGCCAGCAGCCAAGAACGGGAGAGCTCCTACAATGAGCAGTTCTTC. Translated: CASSQERESSYNEQFF.

Turning to this clone: Its ends do not fully match the called genes, so a read error is possible. The genes are TRBV18 and TRBJ1-1, with D possibly TRBD1 on 5 matching bases. The CDR3 is 13 residues long. Germline values: CDR1 KGHSH, CDR2 LQKENI. The CDR3 DNA reads TGTGCCAGCTCCGCGGGACTGAACACCGAAGCTTTCTTT. Amino acids: CASSAGLNTEAFF.